This T cell receptor beta chain was identified in a study of T cell responses to AZD1222 COVID-19 vaccine. Study results and limitations: Seropositive AZD1222 recipients at baseline numbered only six or seven.

Concerning this clone itself: Its matching antigen is unknown.

Sequencing used immunoSEQ multiplex PCR; TCRdb keeps in-frame clones, though not all of them. The repertoire has 95,000 to 100,000 clones, roughly 84% of them found once; the top ten carry approximately 15%. This CDR3 comprises 14 residues. V lost 2 bases and J 1 base, leaving 9 bases between the germline ends. Germline values: CDR1 SGHNT, CDR2 YYREEE (reference sequence). J is TRBJ1-1 and V is TRBV5-4; D ambiguous. The clonotype comes from an adult who received the AZD1222 COVID-19 vaccine. The sequencing used peripheral blood, collected 28 days after the second AZD1222 dose. The CDR3 nucleotides read TGTGCCAGCAGCTTAAAGACGGGGAACACTGAAGCTTTCTTT. Translated: CASSLKTGNTEAFF.